This TCR beta chain comes out of a study of shared T cell receptors in the human thymus. Sequenced by immunoSEQ multiplex PCR; TCRdb stores in-frame clones only, minus some. The table includes 600,000 to 900,000 clones, approximately 85% detected once. This sample also appeared in a second study, on human thymus T cells. From that second work: The thymus tissue came from resections taken during corrective heart surgery.

The clonotype was recovered from a girl less than two years old with a congenital heart defect. Sequencing used thymocytes.

The CDR3 protein is CASSPRGWGAEAFF. The CDR3 DNA reads as TGTGCCAGCAGTCCCAGGGGGTGGGGCGCTGAAGCTTTCTTT. The rearrangement uses TRBV6-1 and TRBJ1-1; 7 bases are a match to TRBD1. The CDR3 sequence is 14 residues long. V lost 5 bases to trimming and J lost 6 bases; unmatched junction nucleotides: 9. Germline CDR1 and CDR2: MNHNS and SASEGT.